The 24 T cell receptor beta chains below were found in one sample sequenced in a study of T cells after yellow fever vaccination. Via MiXCR, TCRdb re-called the 5' RACE reads, giving one row per CDR3 protein. This table has around 300,000 distinct CDR3 sequences, 3.5% to 4.5% appearing once. Sequenced material: PBMCs, taken 15 days after the yellow fever booster vaccination. The receptors shown here come from a man aged 18 to 30 who received the YFV17D yellow fever vaccine.

This clonotype was picked up a small number of times. This chain uses TRBV6-4 with TRBJ1-5, with D uncertain. Germline values: CDR1 MRHNA, CDR2 SNTAGT. The CDR3 length is 15 residues. Deletions cut 9 bases from V and 8 bases from J, with 23 bases between. The CDR3 DNA is TGTGCCAGGGTGGCAGATTATCGGGTGAGGGAGCCCCAGCATTTT. As protein: CARVADYRVREPQHF.

This clonotype was observed many times. The chain is built from TRBV7-6 and TRBJ1-5; 12 nucleotides agree with TRBD1. This CDR3 is built from 15 residues. V lost 4 bases to trimming and J lost 7 bases; unmatched junction nucleotides: 5. Germline-derived CDR1 and CDR2 are SGHVS and FNYEAQ. The CDR3 region is CASSSGTGGGQPQHF. CDR3 sequence (DNA): TGTGCCAGCAGCTCCGGGACAGGGGGCGGGCAGCCCCAGCATTTT.

This clonotype came up many times. This rearrangement joins TRBV7-2 to TRBJ2-1; TRBD2 matches 8 bases. Germline V gives CDR1 SGHTA, CDR2 FQGNSA. The CDR3 contains 15 residues. Trimming took 0 bases from V and 9 from J; bases not matched to a gene: 7. The CDR3 DNA reads TGTGCCAGCAGCTTAGCTCTGGCTGCGGGGGGTGAGCAGTTCTTC. Translating gives CASSLALAAGGEQFF.

The V call is TRBV12-3 or TRBV12-4, the J call TRBJ1-2, with 8 bases that match TRBD1. This CDR3 has 15 amino acids. With V trimmed by 3 bases and J by 6 bases, 9 bases remained unmatched. In DNA form, the CDR3 reads TGTGCCAGCAGTTTTGGGGGGCAGGGGGCAAATGGCTACACCTTC. Protein product: CASSFGGQGANGYTF.

This clonotype was detected a few times. The rearrangement links TRBV7-3 to TRBJ1-1, with unresolved D. The CDR3 length is 13 residues. Germline values: CDR1 SGHTA, CDR2 FQGTGA. Trimming removed 5 bases at V and 8 bases at J, with 15 bases between. The DNA of the CDR3 is TGTGCCAGCAGCCCCCGTACCGGTGACGAAGCTTTCTTT. Translating gives CASSPRTGDEAFF.

As concerns this clonotype: A much larger clone differs from this one at a single base, so this may be a read error. The rearrangement links TRBV11-3 to TRBJ2-2; the D is unclear. Trimming removed 1 base from V and 4 bases from J, with 4 bases in between. CDR3 length: 13 amino acids. The V gene's germline CDR1 is SGHNT and CDR2 YENEEA. DNA for the CDR3: TGTGCCAGCAGCTTAGTCCTCACCGGGGAGCTGTTTTTT. This sequence encodes CASSLVLTGELFF.

This clonotype has at least ten counts. The chain employs TRBV20-1 and TRBJ1-4; possible D gene TRBD1, 5 bases. Deletions cut 0 bases from V and 0 bases from J, with 11 bases between. Germline CDR1 is DFQATT and CDR2 is SNEGSKA (reference sequence). CDR3 length: 16 residues. CDR3 sequence reads: CSAREGTVATNEKLFF. In nucleotides, the CDR3 is TGCAGTGCTAGAGAGGGGACCGTTGCAACTAATGAAAAACTGTTTTTT.

Only a few counts were recorded for this clonotype. This chain connects TRBV6-6 to TRBJ1-5; D is unresolved. Germline CDR1 MNHNY, CDR2 SVGAGI (reference sequence). V was shortened by 0 bases and J by 4 bases, with 7 bases between the two germline ends. The CDR3 runs to 14 residues. This chain's CDR3 is CASSYSSRNQPQHF. The CDR3, as DNA: TGTGCCAGCAGTTACTCTAGTCGGAATCAGCCCCAGCATTTT.

The chain has TRBV7-2 and TRBJ2-5, with unresolved D. Trimming took 5 bases from V and 4 from J, leaving 14 bases between them. Germline CDR1 and CDR2: SGHTA and FQGNSA. The CDR3 totals 14 residues. The CDR3 coding sequence is TGTGCCAGCAGCCCGCGAGGAGACACAGAGACCCAGTACTTC. It yields the protein CASSPRGDTETQYF.

This clonotype has ten or more counts. The gene calls are TRBV6-2 or TRBV6-3 and TRBJ2-5, with unresolved D. The CDR3 has 11 residues. Germline-derived CDR1 and CDR2 are MNHEY and SVGEGT. Trimming took 5 bases from V and 5 from J, leaving 6 bases between them. CDR3 nucleotides: TGTGCCAGCAGTAAGTTGGAGACCCAGTACTTC. Protein sequence: CASSKLETQYF.

This clonotype was found many times. J is TRBJ2-5 and V is TRBV7-2, with 12 bases lining up with TRBD2. The ends lost 4 bases at V and 2 bases at J; junction bases unmatched: 5. The CDR3 runs to 16 residues. Germline V CDR1 and CDR2: SGHTA, FQGNSA. The CDR3 DNA sequence: TGTGCCAGCAGCTCTAGCGGGGGGGTTCTACAAGAGACCCAGTACTTC. As protein: CASSSSGGVLQETQYF.

This clonotype was counted ten times or more. V gene TRBV27 combines with J gene TRBJ2-1; 8 nucleotides agree with TRBD1. This CDR3 spans 15 amino acids. Per germline, CDR1 MNHEY and CDR2 SMNVEV (reference sequence). V dropped 3 bases and J dropped 3; count of bases not matched to a gene: 4. The CDR3 coding sequence is TGTGCCAGCAGTTTTGGGACAGGCCACTACAATGAGCAGTTCTTC. This codes for CASSFGTGHYNEQFF.

The gene calls are TRBV6-6 and TRBJ1-1; D is perhaps TRBD1 (6 bases). Germline V gives CDR1 MNHNY, CDR2 SVGAGI (reference sequence). There are 17 residues in the CDR3. Trimming removed 5 bases from V and 5 bases from J, with 24 bases in between. The CDR3 region is CASSSPGAGDRGTEAFF. CDR3 nucleotide sequence: TGTGCCAGCAGTAGCCCAGGGGCAGGGGACCGGGGAACTGAAGCTTTCTTT.

V usage is TRBV10-2 and J usage is TRBJ1-5; no firm D call. Germline CDR1 and CDR2: WSHSY and SAAADI. The CDR3 extends over 13 amino acids. The ends were cut back, 4 bases at V and 4 bases at J, with 8 bases in the middle. The CDR3 bases are TGCGCCAGCAGTGGAATGGATAATCAGCCCCAGCATTTT. Protein sequence: CASSGMDNQPQHF.

This clonotype was counted many times. The V and J genes are TRBV4-3 and TRBJ1-1; D call uncertain. V lost 0 bases, J lost 2 bases, and 10 bases lay in between. The CDR3 totals 15 residues. The germline CDR1 and CDR2 sequences are LGHNA and YSLEER. The CDR3 sequence is CASSQEGLVNTEAFF. CDR3 DNA sequence: TGCGCCAGCAGCCAAGAGGGATTGGTCAACACTGAAGCTTTCTTT.

At least ten counts were recorded for this clonotype. J is TRBJ1-1 and V is TRBV27, with 9 bases lining up with TRBD1. The CDR3 has 15 residues. Germline trimming cut 5 bases from V and 6 bases from J; bases unmatched to any gene: 10. From germline, CDR1 is MNHEY and CDR2 SMNVEV (reference sequence). The CDR3 DNA sequence: TGTGCCAGCAGTACCCCCGGGACAGGGAGATCTGAAGCTTTCTTT. The encoded protein is CASSTPGTGRSEAFF.

This clonotype has more than one count but fewer than ten. The chain couples TRBV29-1 to TRBJ2-1; the match to TRBD1 covers 10 bases. CDR1 and CDR2 (germline): SQVTM, ANQGSEA. The CDR3 runs to 16 residues. The junction had 5 bases not matched to a gene; V was cut back by 0 bases and J by 3 bases. The CDR3 protein is CSVEDQGQGSYNEQFF. The CDR3 DNA reads as TGCAGCGTTGAAGATCAGGGACAGGGGAGCTACAATGAGCAGTTCTTC.

This clonotype showed up many times. V gene TRBV12-3 or TRBV12-4 combines with J gene TRBJ2-3; 11 nucleotides agree with TRBD2. The CDR3 loop spans 15 amino acids. Trimming took 5 bases from V and 5 from J; bases not matched to a gene: 6. In nucleotides, the CDR3 is TGTGCCAGCAGTCCTAGCGGGGGGCAGGGAGATACGCAGTATTTT. The encoded protein is CASSPSGGQGDTQYF.

This clonotype was picked up many times. The V call is TRBV4-1, the J call TRBJ1-2; 9 positions match TRBD1. The CDR3 loop spans 15 amino acids. Germline V gene sequence: CDR1 MGHRA, CDR2 YSYEKL. The V gene end was trimmed by 3 bases and the J gene end by 4 bases; junction bases not matched to a gene: 6. The CDR3 loop reads CASSQTTGGAYGYTF. The CDR3, as DNA: TGCGCCAGCAGCCAGACCACAGGGGGCGCCTATGGCTACACCTTC.

Ten or more counts support this clonotype. The chain is built from TRBV5-1 and TRBJ2-3; TRBD1 matches at 7 bases. V was pared by 4 bases and J by 0 bases, with 5 bases of the junction left unmatched. The CDR3 loop spans 15 amino acids. CDR1 and CDR2 from the germline V gene are SGHRS and YFSETQ. Here the CDR3 reads CASSVGTASTDTQYF. The CDR3 bases are TGCGCCAGCAGCGTCGGGACAGCTAGCACAGATACGCAGTATTTT.

V and J are TRBV6-2 or TRBV6-3 and TRBJ2-2, with unresolved D. Between the trimmed V and J ends, which lost 7 bases and 6 bases, there was a span of 15 bases. This CDR3 has 14 amino acids. Per germline, CDR1 MNHEY and CDR2 SVGEGT. CDR3 amino acids: CASTPQRAAGELFF. The CDR3 DNA reads TGTGCCAGCACCCCGCAAAGGGCCGCCGGGGAGCTGTTTTTT.

This clonotype was recorded once. This may be a read error, as it is one base from a much larger clone. The V and J genes are TRBV5-1 and TRBJ1-4; a possible D gene is TRBD1 (5 bases). Deletions cut 4 bases from V and 1 base from J, with 14 bases between. The length of the CDR3 is 16 residues. Per germline, CDR1 SGHRS and CDR2 YFSETQ. The CDR3 loop is CASSPGDRETNEKLFF. In DNA form, the CDR3 reads TGCGCCAGCAGCCCCGGAGACAGAGAAACTAATGAAAAACTGTTTTTT. The full variable domain, in which reference TRBV5-1 and TRBJ1-4 provide the parts outside the CDR3, is KAGVTQTPRYLIKTRGQQVTLSCSPISGHRSVSWYQQTPGQGLQFLFEYFSETQRNKGNFPGRFSGRQFSNSRSEMNVSTLELGDSALYLCASSPGDRETNEKLFFGSGTQLSVL.

The sample holds many counts of this clonotype. The gene calls are TRBV9 and TRBJ2-3, with D perhaps TRBD2 (6 bases). Trimming cost V 3 bases and J 4 bases, with 9 bases left between them. Germline V gene lookup returns CDR1 SGDLS and CDR2 YYNGEE. The CDR3 has 13 amino acids. CDR3 DNA: TGTGCCAGCAGCGAAACGGGGGCAGATACGCAGTATTTT. This translates into CASSETGADTQYF.

This clonotype has just a few counts. This chain joins TRBV30 and TRBJ2-1; D gene unclear. The V end was cut by 2 bases, the J end by 4 bases, with 15 bases between. Germline lookup yields CDR1 GTSNPN and CDR2 SVGIG (reference sequence). CDR3 length equals 15 residues. CDR3 nucleotides: TGTGCCTGGAGTACGTGGTCGGGCAGTTACAATGAGCAGTTCTTC. As protein: CAWSTWSGSYNEQFF.